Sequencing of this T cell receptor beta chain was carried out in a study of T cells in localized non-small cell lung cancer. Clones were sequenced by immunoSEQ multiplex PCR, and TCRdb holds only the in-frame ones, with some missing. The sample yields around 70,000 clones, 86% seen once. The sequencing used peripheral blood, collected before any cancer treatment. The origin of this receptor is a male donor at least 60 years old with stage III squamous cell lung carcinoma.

The CDR3 is CASSYTGGTGRRNEQFF. The CDR3 DNA reads as TGTGCCAGCAGCTATACCGGGGGGACAGGGCGTCGCAATGAGCAGTTCTTC. The chain joins TRBV11-2 to TRBJ2-1; 9 bases line up with TRBD1. The germline CDR1 and CDR2 sequences are SGHAT and FQNNGV. This CDR3 has 17 residues. V lost 4 bases and J lost 6; bases outside the gene matches: 13.